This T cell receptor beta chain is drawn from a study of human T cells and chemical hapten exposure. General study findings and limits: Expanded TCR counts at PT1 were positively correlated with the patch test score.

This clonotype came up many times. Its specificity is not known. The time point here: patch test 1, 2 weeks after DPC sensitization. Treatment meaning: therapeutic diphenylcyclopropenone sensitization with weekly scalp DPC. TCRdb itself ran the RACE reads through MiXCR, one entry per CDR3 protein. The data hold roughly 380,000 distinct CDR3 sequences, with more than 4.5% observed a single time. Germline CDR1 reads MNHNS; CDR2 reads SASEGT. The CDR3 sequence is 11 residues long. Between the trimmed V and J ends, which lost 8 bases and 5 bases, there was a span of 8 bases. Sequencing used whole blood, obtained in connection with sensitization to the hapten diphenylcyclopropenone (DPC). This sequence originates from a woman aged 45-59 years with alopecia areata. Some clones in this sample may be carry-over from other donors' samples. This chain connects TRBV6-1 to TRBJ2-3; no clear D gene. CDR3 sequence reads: CASLIVDTQYF. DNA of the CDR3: TGTGCCAGCCTTATAGTAGATACGCAGTATTTT.